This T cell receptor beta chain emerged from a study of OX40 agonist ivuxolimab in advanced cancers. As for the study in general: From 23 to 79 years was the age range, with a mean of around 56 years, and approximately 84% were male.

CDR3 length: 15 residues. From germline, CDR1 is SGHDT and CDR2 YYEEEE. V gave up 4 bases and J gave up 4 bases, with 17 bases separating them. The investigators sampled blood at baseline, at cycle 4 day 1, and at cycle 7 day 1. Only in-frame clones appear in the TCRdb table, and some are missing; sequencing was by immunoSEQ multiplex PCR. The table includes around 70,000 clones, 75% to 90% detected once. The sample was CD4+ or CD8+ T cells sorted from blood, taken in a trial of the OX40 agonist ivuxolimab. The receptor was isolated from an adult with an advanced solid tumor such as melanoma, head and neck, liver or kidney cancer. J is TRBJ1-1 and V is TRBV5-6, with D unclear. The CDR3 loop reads CASSRYGTWATEAFF. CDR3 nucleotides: TGTGCCAGCAGCCGCTACGGAACGTGGGCCACTGAAGCTTTCTTT.